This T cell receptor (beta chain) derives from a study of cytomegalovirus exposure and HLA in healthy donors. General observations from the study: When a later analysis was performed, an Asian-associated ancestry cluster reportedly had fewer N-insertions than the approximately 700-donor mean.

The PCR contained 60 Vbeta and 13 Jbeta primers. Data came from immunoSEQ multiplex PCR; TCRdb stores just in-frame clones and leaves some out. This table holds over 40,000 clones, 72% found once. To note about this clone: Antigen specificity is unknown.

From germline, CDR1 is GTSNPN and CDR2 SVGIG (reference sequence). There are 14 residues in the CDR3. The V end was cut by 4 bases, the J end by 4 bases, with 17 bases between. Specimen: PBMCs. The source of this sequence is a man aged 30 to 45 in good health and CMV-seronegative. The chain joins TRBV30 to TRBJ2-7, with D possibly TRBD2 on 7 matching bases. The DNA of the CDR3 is TGTGCCTGGATTTCCTTGGGGGGGCCATACGAGCAGTACTTC. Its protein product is CAWISLGGPYEQYF.